The 18 T cell receptor beta chains given below trace back to one sample, sequenced in a study of early T cells in non-severe SARS-CoV-2 infection. TCRdb recomputed calls from the 5' RACE reads with MiXCR, one row per CDR3 protein. The sample shows 35,000 to 45,000 distinct CDR3 sequences, 4.5% to 7.5% of them seen only once. Specimen: whole blood. The receptors were gathered from an adult who was a healthcare worker with PCR-confirmed SARS-CoV-2 infection or an uninfected control (not recorded which).

There are many counts of this clonotype. V is TRBV3-1 and J is TRBJ1-1; D is undetermined. V lost 4 bases and J 1 base, leaving 10 bases between the germline ends. The CDR3 totals 14 residues. Per germline, CDR1 LGHDT and CDR2 YNNKEL (reference sequence). Here the CDR3 reads CASSPRSTNTEAFF. The DNA for the CDR3 is TGTGCCAGCAGCCCAAGGAGCACGAACACTGAAGCTTTCTTT.

This clonotype occurred many times. CDR3 sequence (DNA): TGCAGTGGTTGGACAGGGAGCTACGAGCAGTACTTC. Residues: CSGWTGSYEQYF. The genes are TRBV20-1 and TRBJ2-7; 8 bases are shared with TRBD1. The CDR3 runs to 12 residues. Germline values: CDR1 DFQATT, CDR2 SNEGSKA (reference sequence). Losses at the gene ends were 7 bases for V and 3 bases for J; bases not matched to a gene: 5.

This clonotype was picked up a small number of times. The chain uses TRBV6-6 and TRBJ2-5; 7 bases fit TRBD2. After removal of 4 bases from V and 2 bases from J, the junction contained 7 bases not matched to a gene. Germline V lookup: CDR1 MNHNY, CDR2 SVGAGI (reference sequence). The CDR3 runs to 15 residues. In DNA, the CDR3 is TGTGCCAGCAGTTGGATCCGGGACTATCAAGAGACCCAGTACTTC. Its protein product is CASSWIRDYQETQYF.

This clonotype was recorded many times. V usage is TRBV29-1 and J usage is TRBJ2-7; the match to TRBD1 covers 9 bases. Germline lookup yields CDR1 SQVTM and CDR2 ANQGSEA. The CDR3 totals 15 residues. Trimming at V came to 7 bases and at J to 3 bases, leaving 13 bases not matched to a gene. The CDR3 nucleotides are TGCAGCGCTATCCAGGGACAGGGAAGAGACTACGAGCAGTACTTC. This gives the protein CSAIQGQGRDYEQYF.

This clonotype appeared many times. Here the CDR3 reads CASSLIEWESYGYTF. The CDR3, as DNA: TGTGCCAGCAGCTTGATTGAGTGGGAAAGCTATGGCTACACCTTC. The chain couples TRBV5-5 to TRBJ1-2; D unclear. There are 15 residues in the CDR3. V gave up 1 base and J gave up 4 bases, with 14 bases separating them. Germline V gene data show CDR1 as SGHKS and CDR2 as YYEKEE (reference sequence). Full variable domain (outside the CDR3, taken from reference TRBV5-5 and TRBJ1-2): DAGVTQSPTHLIKTRGQQVTLRCSPISGHKSVSWYQQVLGQGPQFIFQYYEKEERGRGNFPDRFSARQFPNYSSELNVNALLLGDSALYLCASSLIEWESYGYTFGSGTRLTVV.

This clonotype was recorded many times. J is TRBJ1-5 and V is TRBV28, with a weak D call TRBD1 (5 bases). Germline CDR1 MDHEN, CDR2 SYDVKM. The CDR3 sequence is 18 residues long. Trimming stripped 3 bases from V and 2 bases from J, with 20 bases between. The CDR3 loop is CASSFMGGPVGGNQPQHF. The CDR3 coding sequence is TGTGCCAGCAGTTTCATGGGCGGACCCGTGGGGGGCAATCAGCCCCAGCATTTT.

This clonotype was detected many times. The J gene is TRBJ2-2, the V gene TRBV7-2; 12 positions agree with TRBD2. The CDR3 is made up of 16 amino acids. V shed 1 base, J shed 4 bases, and the junction held 1 base outside the gene matches. Germline V gene sequence: CDR1 SGHTA, CDR2 FQGNSA. The CDR3 region has the DNA TGTGCCAGCAGCTTAGGACTAGCGGGGGCCACCGGGGAGCTGTTTTTT. This sequence encodes CASSLGLAGATGELFF. The entire variable domain, with the rest obtained from reference TRBV7-2 and TRBJ2-2, is as follows: GAGVSQSPSNKVTEKGKDVELRCDPISGHTALYWYRQSLGQGLEFLIYFQGNSAPDKSGLPSDRFSAERTGGSVSTLTIQRTQQEDSAVYLCASSLGLAGATGELFFGEGSRLTVL.

This clonotype occurred a few times. The rearrangement links TRBV12-3 or TRBV12-4 to TRBJ1-1; D is unresolved. CDR3 size: 11 residues. The ends were cut back, 7 bases at V and 8 bases at J, with 11 bases in the middle. This CDR3 is CASIFQDEAFF. The CDR3 DNA reads as TGTGCCAGCATATTCCAGGACGAAGCTTTCTTT.

The gene calls are TRBV5-1 and TRBJ1-2, with 7 bases fitting TRBD1. The germline V gene has CDR1 SGHRS and CDR2 YFSETQ. J lost 2 bases, V lost 0 bases, and 1 base had no gene match. The CDR3 loop spans 14 amino acids. The DNA for the CDR3 is TGCGCCAGCAGCTTGGGGGACAGAAACTATGGCTACACCTTC. This encodes CASSLGDRNYGYTF.

This clonotype occurred a few times. The rearrangement joins TRBV3-1 to TRBJ2-1; TRBD2 aligns across 9 bases. The CDR3 is 14 residues long. The germline V gene encodes CDR1 LGHDT and CDR2 YNNKEL (reference sequence). J was trimmed by 5 bases and V by 6 bases; bases with no gene match: 5. The CDR3: CASRRGGPNNEQFF. CDR3 sequence (DNA): TGTGCCAGCAGGCGGGGGGGGCCGAACAATGAGCAGTTCTTC.

This clonotype was detected a few times. This chain links TRBV9 with TRBJ1-2; no clear D gene. Germline assignment: CDR1 SGDLS and CDR2 YYNGEE. Trimming pared 0 bases from V and 0 bases from J, leaving 9 bases between. The CDR3 consists of 15 residues. DNA for the CDR3: TGTGCCAGCAGCGTAGTAGCAGCTACTAACTATGGCTACACCTTC. Its protein is CASSVVAATNYGYTF.

The chain links TRBV2 to TRBJ2-7, with D perhaps TRBD1 (6 bases). The CDR3 covers 14 residues. Germline values: CDR1 SNHLY, CDR2 FYNNEI. Between the trimmed V and J ends, which lost 6 bases and 5 bases, there was a span of 17 bases. The CDR3 region has the DNA TGTGCCAGCAGCCTTAAACAGGGTAGTGACGAGCAGTACTTC. Protein product: CASSLKQGSDEQYF.

This clonotype was picked up one time. The rearrangement uses TRBV7-8 and TRBJ2-7; D uncertain. V was pared by 5 bases and J by 7 bases, with 18 bases between. The CDR3 has 14 residues. The germline V gene encodes CDR1 SGHVS and CDR2 FQNEAQ. CDR3 nucleotides: TGTGCCAGCAGCCCTATGTACCTCCTCGGGGAGCAGTACTTC. Translated, it gives CASSPMYLLGEQYF. The full variable domain, rest sourced from reference TRBV7-8 and TRBJ2-7, is GAGVSQSPRYKVAKRGQDVALRCDPISGHVSLFWYQQALGQGPEFLTYFQNEAQLDKSGLPSDRFFAERPEGSVSTLKIQRTQQEDSAVYLCASSPMYLLGEQYFGPGTRLTVT.

This clonotype was observed a few times. V and J are TRBV28 and TRBJ2-7, with 10 bases identical to TRBD1. The germline V gene has CDR1 MDHEN and CDR2 SYDVKM. The CDR3 sequence is 16 residues long. Germline trimming cut 6 bases from V and 6 bases from J; bases unmatched to any gene: 14. For the CDR3, the DNA is TGTGCCAGCAGCCTAAACCCGGGACAGGGGTTCAGCGAGCAGTACTTC. Protein sequence: CASSLNPGQGFSEQYF.

This clonotype was recorded many times. The chain employs TRBV2 and TRBJ1-5, with 10 bases that match TRBD1. CDR3 length: 13 amino acids. Germline-derived CDR1 and CDR2 are SNHLY and FYNNEI. The V segment lost 10 bases and the J segment 4 bases; nucleotides outside the gene matches: 4. CDR3 residues: CATGQGENQPQHF. The CDR3 nucleotides are TGTGCCACCGGACAGGGGGAGAATCAGCCCCAGCATTTT.

In its sample, this clonotype was seen many times. The chain employs TRBV6-1 and TRBJ2-3; no clear D gene. The V gene's germline CDR1 is MNHNS and CDR2 SASEGT. V lost 1 base, J lost 4 bases, and 15 bases lay in between. The length of the CDR3 is 16 residues. CDR3 sequence: CASSEGLSIPSDTQYF. CDR3 in DNA: TGTGCCAGCAGTGAAGGACTTTCCATCCCCTCAGATACGCAGTATTTT.

This clonotype came up many times. The chain uses TRBV12-3 or TRBV12-4 and TRBJ1-2; D possibly corresponds to TRBD1 (5 bases). CDR3 size: 14 residues. The V and J ends lost 1 base and 4 bases respectively, with 10 bases between them. As DNA, the CDR3 is TGTGCCAGCAGTTTAGGGGCAGGGCCCTATGGCTACACCTTC. Amino acids: CASSLGAGPYGYTF.

This clonotype is medium-sized within its sample. The chain is built from TRBV18 and TRBJ2-1, with no clear D. Between the trimmed V and J ends, which lost 3 bases and 5 bases, there was a span of 14 bases. Per germline, CDR1 KGHSH and CDR2 LQKENI. The CDR3 consists of 15 residues. The CDR3 bases are TGTGCCAGCTCACCGGGCGGCCCCCGTCACAATGAGCAGTTCTTC. Translating it yields CASSPGGPRHNEQFF. Full variable domain (outside the CDR3, taken from reference TRBV18 and TRBJ2-1): NAGVMQNPRHLVRRRGQEARLRCSPMKGHSHVYWYRQLPEEGLKFMVYLQKENIIDESGMPKERFSAEFPKEGPSILRIQQVVRGDSAAYFCASSPGGPRHNEQFFGPGTRLTVL.